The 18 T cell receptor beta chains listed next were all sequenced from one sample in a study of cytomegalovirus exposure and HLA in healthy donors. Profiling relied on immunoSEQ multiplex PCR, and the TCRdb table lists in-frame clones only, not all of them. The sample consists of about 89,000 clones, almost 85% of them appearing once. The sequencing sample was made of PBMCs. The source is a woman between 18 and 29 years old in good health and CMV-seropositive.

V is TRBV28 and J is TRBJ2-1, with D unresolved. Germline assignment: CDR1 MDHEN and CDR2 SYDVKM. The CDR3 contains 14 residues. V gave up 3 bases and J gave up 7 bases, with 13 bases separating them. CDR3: CASSLRLESNEQFF. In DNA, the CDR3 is TGTGCCAGCAGTTTGCGTCTAGAAAGTAATGAGCAGTTCTTC.

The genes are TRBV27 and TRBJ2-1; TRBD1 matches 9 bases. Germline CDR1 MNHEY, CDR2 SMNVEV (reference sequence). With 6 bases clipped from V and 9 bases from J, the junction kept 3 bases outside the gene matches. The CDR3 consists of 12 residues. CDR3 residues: CASSRGQGEQFF. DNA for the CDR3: TGTGCCAGCAGCCGGGGACAGGGTGAGCAGTTCTTC.

CDR3 region: CASAMESGAGANVLTF. CDR3 bases: TGCGCCAGCGCCATGGAATCGGGTGCCGGGGCCAACGTCCTGACTTTC. J is TRBJ2-6 and V is TRBV4-1; no definite D call. CDR3 length: 16 residues. Germline V gene lookup returns CDR1 MGHRA and CDR2 YSYEKL. V was pared by 8 bases and J by 4 bases, with 18 bases between.

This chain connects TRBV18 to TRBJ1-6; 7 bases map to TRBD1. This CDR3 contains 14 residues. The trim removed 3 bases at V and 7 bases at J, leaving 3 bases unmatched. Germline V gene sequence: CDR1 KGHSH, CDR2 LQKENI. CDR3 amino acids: CASSPRDRNSPLHF. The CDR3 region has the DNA TGTGCCAGCTCACCGAGGGACAGAAATTCACCCCTCCACTTT.

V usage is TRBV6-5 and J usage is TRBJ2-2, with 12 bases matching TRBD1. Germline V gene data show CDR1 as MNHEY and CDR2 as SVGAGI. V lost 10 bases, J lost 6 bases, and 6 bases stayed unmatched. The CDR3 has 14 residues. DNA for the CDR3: TGTGCCACGCGGGGGACAGGGGGCTCCGGGGAGCTGTTTTTT. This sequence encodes CATRGTGGSGELFF.

CDR3 sequence reads: CASSLTWGGEQPQHF. The CDR3 bases are TGTGCCAGCAGCCTGACCTGGGGGGGGGAACAGCCCCAGCATTTT. The V gene is TRBV7-9, the J gene TRBJ1-5; D may be TRBD1 (5 bases). Germline values: CDR1 SEHNR, CDR2 FQNEAQ (reference sequence). Trimming stripped 5 bases from V and 7 bases from J, with 18 bases between. The CDR3 is 15 amino acids.

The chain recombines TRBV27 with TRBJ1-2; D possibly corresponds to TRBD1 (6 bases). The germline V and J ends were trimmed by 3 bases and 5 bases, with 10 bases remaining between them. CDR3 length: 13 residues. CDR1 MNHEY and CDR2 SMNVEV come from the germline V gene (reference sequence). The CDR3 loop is CASSFSRGYGYTF. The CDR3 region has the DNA TGTGCCAGCAGTTTTAGCAGGGGATATGGCTACACCTTC.

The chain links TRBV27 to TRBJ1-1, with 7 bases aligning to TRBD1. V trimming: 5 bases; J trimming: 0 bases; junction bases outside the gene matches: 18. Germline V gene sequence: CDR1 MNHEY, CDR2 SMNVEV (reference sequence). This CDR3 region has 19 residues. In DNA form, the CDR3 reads TGTGCCAGCAGTCCTCATTTCCCCGGGACAGTAATCATGAACACTGAAGCTTTCTTT. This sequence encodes CASSPHFPGTVIMNTEAFF.

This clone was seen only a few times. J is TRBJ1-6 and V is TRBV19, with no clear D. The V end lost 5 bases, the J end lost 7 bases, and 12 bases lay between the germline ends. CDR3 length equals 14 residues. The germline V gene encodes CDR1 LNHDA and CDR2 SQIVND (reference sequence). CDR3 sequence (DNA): TGTGCCAGTAGTCCCGCGGTTCCGAATTCACCCCTCCACTTT. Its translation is CASSPAVPNSPLHF.

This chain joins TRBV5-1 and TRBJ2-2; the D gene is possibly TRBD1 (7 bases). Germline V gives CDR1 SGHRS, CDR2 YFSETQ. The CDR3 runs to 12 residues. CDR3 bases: TGCCCTCCGACAGGGAGGAACGGGGAGCTGTTTTTT. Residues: CPPTGRNGELFF.

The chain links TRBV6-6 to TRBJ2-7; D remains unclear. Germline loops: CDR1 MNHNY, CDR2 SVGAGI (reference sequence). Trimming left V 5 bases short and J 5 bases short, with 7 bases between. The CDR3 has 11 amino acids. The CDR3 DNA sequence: TGTGCCAGCAGTGAACATAACGAGCAGTACTTC. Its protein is CASSEHNEQYF.

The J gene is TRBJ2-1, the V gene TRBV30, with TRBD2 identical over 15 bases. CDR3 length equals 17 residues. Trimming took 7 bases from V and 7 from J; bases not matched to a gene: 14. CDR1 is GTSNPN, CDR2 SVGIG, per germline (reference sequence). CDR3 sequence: CASPGLAGGQYPNEQFF. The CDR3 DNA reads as TGTGCCTCCCCGGGACTAGCGGGGGGTCAATACCCGAATGAGCAGTTCTTC. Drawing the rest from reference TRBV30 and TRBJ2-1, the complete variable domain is SQTIHQWPATLVQPVGSPLSLECTVEGTSNPNLYWYRQAAGRGLQLLFYSVGIGQISSEVPQNLSASRPQDRQFILSSKKLLLSDSGFYLCASPGLAGGQYPNEQFFGPGTRLTVL.

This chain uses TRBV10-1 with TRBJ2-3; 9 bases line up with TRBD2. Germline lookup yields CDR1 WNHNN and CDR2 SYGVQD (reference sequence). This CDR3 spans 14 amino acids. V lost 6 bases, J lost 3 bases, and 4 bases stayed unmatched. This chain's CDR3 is CASSQAGGTDTQYF. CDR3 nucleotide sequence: TGCGCCAGCAGCCAAGCGGGGGGTACAGATACGCAGTATTTT.

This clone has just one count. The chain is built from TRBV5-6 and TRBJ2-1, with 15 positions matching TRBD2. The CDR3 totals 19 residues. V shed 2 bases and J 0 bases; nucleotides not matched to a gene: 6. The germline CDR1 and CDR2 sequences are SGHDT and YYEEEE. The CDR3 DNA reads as TGTGCCAGCAGCTTCAGGGGACTAGCGGGGGGAGACTCCTACAATGAGCAGTTCTTC. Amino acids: CASSFRGLAGGDSYNEQFF. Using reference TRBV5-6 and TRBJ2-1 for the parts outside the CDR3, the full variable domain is DAGVTQSPTHLIKTRGQQVTLRCSPKSGHDTVSWYQQALGQGPQFIFQYYEEEERQRGNFPDRFSGHQFPNYSSELNVNALLLGDSALYLCASSFRGLAGGDSYNEQFFGPGTRLTVL.

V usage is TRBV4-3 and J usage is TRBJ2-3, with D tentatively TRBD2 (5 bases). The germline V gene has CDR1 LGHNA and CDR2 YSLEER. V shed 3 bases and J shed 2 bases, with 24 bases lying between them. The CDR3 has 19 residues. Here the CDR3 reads CASSQEPPLPLRVTDTQYF. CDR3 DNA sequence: TGCGCCAGCAGCCAGGAACCGCCTCTCCCATTGAGGGTCACAGATACGCAGTATTTT.

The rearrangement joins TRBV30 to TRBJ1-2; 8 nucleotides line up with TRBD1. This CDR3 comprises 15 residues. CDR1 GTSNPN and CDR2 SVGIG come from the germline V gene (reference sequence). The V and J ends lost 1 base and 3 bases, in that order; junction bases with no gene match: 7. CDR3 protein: CAWSDRDRRHYGYTF. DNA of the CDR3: TGTGCCTGGAGTGATCGGGACAGGCGACACTATGGCTACACCTTC.

The CDR3 region is CASSSLTTSDYGYTF. The CDR3, as DNA: TGTGCCAGCAGCTCCCTCACTACGTCGGACTATGGCTACACCTTC. The chain couples TRBV5-6 to TRBJ1-2; D is unclear. V was trimmed by 3 bases and J by 3 bases, leaving 15 bases between them. The CDR3 consists of 15 residues. Germline lookup yields CDR1 SGHDT and CDR2 YYEEEE. Drawing the rest from reference TRBV5-6 and TRBJ1-2, the complete variable domain is DAGVTQSPTHLIKTRGQQVTLRCSPKSGHDTVSWYQQALGQGPQFIFQYYEEEERQRGNFPDRFSGHQFPNYSSELNVNALLLGDSALYLCASSSLTTSDYGYTFGSGTRLTVV.

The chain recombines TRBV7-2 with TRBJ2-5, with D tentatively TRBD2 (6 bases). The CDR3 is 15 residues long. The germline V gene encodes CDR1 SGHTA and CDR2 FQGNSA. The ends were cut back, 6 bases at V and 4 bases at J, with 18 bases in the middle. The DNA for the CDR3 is TGTGCCAGCAGGTCGGGTAATTCGGAGGGAGAGACCCAGTACTTC. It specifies CASRSGNSEGETQYF. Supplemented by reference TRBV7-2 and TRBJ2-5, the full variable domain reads GAGVSQSPSNKVTEKGKDVELRCDPISGHTALYWYRQSLGQGLEFLIYFQGNSAPDKSGLPSDRFSAERTGGSVSTLTIQRTQQEDSAVYLCASRSGNSEGETQYFGPGTRLLVL.